This T cell receptor (beta chain) stems from a study of T cells in Graves' hyperthyroidism and ophthalmopathy. The J segment lost 5 bases and the V segment lost 6 bases, leaving 11 bases of the junction unmatched. The CDR3 is made up of 16 amino acids. Germline CDR1 is SGHVS and CDR2 is FQNEAQ. Researchers took RNA transcripts and amplified the TCR beta CDR3 regions from them. Primed by the HTBI set, a first-round RT-PCR was run on the TCR CDR3. TCRdb reprocessed the multiplex PCR reads with MiXCR, giving one entry per CDR3 protein. The sample consists of hundreds of thousands of distinct CDR3 sequences, roughly an eighth of them appearing once. This clonotype was counted at least ten times. Duration under 3 months, a NOSPECS grade of at least 4, and a Clinical Activity Score of at least 3 characterized the ophthalmopathy patients.

The TCR sequence derives from a man aged 50 to 60 with Graves' ophthalmopathy. Specimen: blood. The genes are TRBV7-8 and TRBJ2-5; 11 positions match TRBD2. Written as DNA, the CDR3 is TGTGCCAGCAGTTTTTCCACCGGACTAGCGGGCGAGACCCAGTACTTC. Its translation is CASSFSTGLAGETQYF.